This TCR beta chain is from a study of vaccination and CD4 T cells after COVID-19. A note on this clonotype: What it binds is unknown.

Trimming shortened V by 2 bases and J by 0 bases, and 11 bases separated the two germline ends. The CDR3 is made up of 16 amino acids. The V gene's germline CDR1 is DFQATT and CDR2 SNEGSKA (reference sequence). Cultured CD4+ T cell DNA underwent sequencing with the Oncomine TCR Beta short-read assay. TCRdb reprocessed the PCR reads via MiXCR and lists one record per CDR3 protein. Of 20,000 to 25,000 distinct CDR3 sequences in the sample, under 45% are singletons; the top ten hold 19%. Treatment defined: approximately 11-day PBMC culture with coronavirus spike peptide pools or control peptides (ViraFEST assay).

The chain couples TRBV20-1 to TRBJ1-6; the D is unclear. This specimen was CD4+ T cells from blood, cultured in vitro, taken before SARS-CoV-2 vaccination. The sequence came from a human donor who received a COVID-19 vaccine. The CDR3 DNA reads TGCAGTGCTAGAAGGACTTCGAGCTCCTATAATTCACCCCTCCACTTT. This encodes CSARRTSSSYNSPLHF.